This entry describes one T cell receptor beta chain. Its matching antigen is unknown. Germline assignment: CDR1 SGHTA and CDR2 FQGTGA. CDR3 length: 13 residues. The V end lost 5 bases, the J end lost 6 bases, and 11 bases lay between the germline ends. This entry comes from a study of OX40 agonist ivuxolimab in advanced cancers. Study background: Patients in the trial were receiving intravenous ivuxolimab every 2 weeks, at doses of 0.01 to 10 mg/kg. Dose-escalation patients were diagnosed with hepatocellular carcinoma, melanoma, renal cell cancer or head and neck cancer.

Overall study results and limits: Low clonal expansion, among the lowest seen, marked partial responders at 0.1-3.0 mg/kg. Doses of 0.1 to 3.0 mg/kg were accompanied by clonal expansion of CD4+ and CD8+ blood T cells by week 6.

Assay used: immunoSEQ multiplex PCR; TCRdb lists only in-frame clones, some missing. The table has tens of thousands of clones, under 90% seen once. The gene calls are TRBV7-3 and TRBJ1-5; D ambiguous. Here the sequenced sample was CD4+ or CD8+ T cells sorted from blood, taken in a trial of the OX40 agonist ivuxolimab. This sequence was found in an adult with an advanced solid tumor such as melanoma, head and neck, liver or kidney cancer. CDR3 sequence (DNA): TGTGCCAGCAGCGTGTCAGGTGGTCAGCCCCAGCATTTT. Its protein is CASSVSGGQPQHF.